A single sample is the source of the 18 T cell receptor beta chains below, sequenced in a study of vaccination and CD4 T cells after COVID-19. Scientists ran DNA taken from cultured CD4+ T cells through the Oncomine TCR Beta short-read assay for sequencing. TCRdb recomputed calls from the PCR reads with MiXCR, one row per CDR3 protein. The data show fewer than 8,500 distinct CDR3 sequences, with approximately 50% seen just once and 30% to 35% held by the top ten. Treatment defined: roughly 11-day PBMC culture with coronavirus spike peptide pools or control peptides (ViraFEST assay). These CD4+ T cells came from an unexposed donor, sampled before the COVID-19 pandemic (2011-2018). For these receptors, no antigen is known. Sequencing was performed on CD4+ T cells from blood, cultured in vitro. These TCRs come from a human donor in good health.

In its sample, this clonotype was seen a few times. CDR3 amino acids: CASSLGDAGSGAFF. The CDR3 bases are TGTGCCAGCAGCTTGGGGGATGCAGGGTCAGGGGCTTTCTTT. V gene TRBV7-9 combines with J gene TRBJ1-1; D may be TRBD1 (5 bases). The germline V gene encodes CDR1 SEHNR and CDR2 FQNEAQ (reference sequence). V was trimmed by 3 bases and J by 11 bases, leaving 19 bases between them. CDR3 size: 14 residues. The full variable domain, with the rest looked up from reference TRBV7-9 and TRBJ1-1, is DTGVSQNPRHKITKRGQNVTFRCDPISEHNRLYWYRQTLGQGPEFLTYFQNEAQLEKSRLLSDRFSAERPKGSFSTLEIQRTEQGDSAMYLCASSLGDAGSGAFFGQGTRLTVV.

The chain carries TRBV6-1 and TRBJ1-1, with D possibly being TRBD1 (6 bases). V was pared by 6 bases and J by 5 bases, with 13 bases between. This CDR3 is built from 13 residues. CDR1 is MNHNS, CDR2 SASEGT, per germline. CDR3 in amino acids: CASRLQGGTEAFF. CDR3 sequence (DNA): TGTGCCAGCAGATTACAGGGAGGGACTGAAGCTTTCTTT.

The J gene is TRBJ1-6, the V gene TRBV15; D is unclear. The germline V gene has CDR1 LNHNV and CDR2 YYDKDF (reference sequence). V gave up 5 bases and J gave up 9 bases, with 17 bases separating them. This CDR3 region has 15 residues. CDR3 DNA sequence: TGTGCCACCAGCCGCAGAAGAGGATCAGGTTCACCCCTCCACTTT. Translating it yields CATSRRRGSGSPLHF.

This clonotype was picked up a small number of times. The chain is built from TRBV10-1 and TRBJ1-2, with 9 bases identical to TRBD1. The CDR3 length is 14 residues. Trimming cost V 0 bases and J 4 bases; bases outside gene matches: 0. Germline CDR1 reads WNHNN; CDR2 reads SYGVQD (reference sequence). In DNA form, the CDR3 reads TGCGCCAGCAGTGAGTCGACAGGGGGCTATGGCTACACCTTC. This sequence encodes CASSESTGGYGYTF.

The chain employs TRBV6-1 and TRBJ2-3; 8 nucleotides agree with TRBD1. Germline CDR1 is MNHNS and CDR2 is SASEGT. The CDR3 has 15 amino acids. V shed 5 bases and J 2 bases; nucleotides not matched to a gene: 6. CDR3 in amino acids: CASSSTGGPTDTQYF. For the CDR3, the DNA is TGTGCCAGCAGTAGCACAGGGGGTCCCACAGATACGCAGTATTTT.

This chain links TRBV20-1 with TRBJ2-7; 8 bases are a match to TRBD1. Germline CDR1 is DFQATT and CDR2 is SNEGSKA (reference sequence). V was clipped by 5 bases and J by 3 bases; unmatched bases: 6. The length of the CDR3 is 13 residues. CDR3 loop: CSALTGGSYEQYF. The DNA for the CDR3 is TGCAGTGCTCTTACAGGGGGGAGCTACGAGCAGTACTTC.

This clonotype was seen more than once but under ten times. The gene calls are TRBV27 and TRBJ1-6; D not resolved. The CDR3 is 18 residues long. Germline V gives CDR1 MNHEY, CDR2 SMNVEV (reference sequence). V gave up 6 bases and J gave up 7 bases, with 25 bases separating them. Written as DNA, the CDR3 is TGTGCCAGCAGCCCAACCATGGGAGTCATAGCAGAGAATTCACCCCTCCACTTT. It codes for CASSPTMGVIAENSPLHF.

The J gene is TRBJ1-1, the V gene TRBV7-3; D is possibly TRBD1 (5 bases). The germline V gene encodes CDR1 SGHTA and CDR2 FQGTGA. The CDR3 is made up of 13 amino acids. V was cut by 4 bases and J by 2 bases, with 8 bases left in between. CDR3 sequence: CASSYTGNTEAFF. The CDR3 nucleotides read TGTGCCAGCAGCTACACAGGCAACACTGAAGCTTTCTTT.

The chain employs TRBV6-1 and TRBJ1-6; 8 bases agree with TRBD1. Germline V gene data show CDR1 as MNHNS and CDR2 as SASEGT. With V trimmed by 1 base and J by 10 bases, 6 bases remained unmatched. The CDR3 is 15 residues long. Written as DNA, the CDR3 is TGTGCCAGCAGTGAAGAATGGACAGGGAACTCACCCCTCCACTTT. It is translated as CASSEEWTGNSPLHF.

This sequence joins TRBV27 and TRBJ2-2; D gene uncertain. Deletions cut 4 bases from V and 6 bases from J, with 9 bases between. This CDR3 has 13 amino acids. The germline V gene encodes CDR1 MNHEY and CDR2 SMNVEV (reference sequence). The CDR3 is CASSWIYSGELFF. In DNA form, the CDR3 reads TGTGCCAGCAGTTGGATTTATTCCGGGGAGCTGTTTTTT.

The chain employs TRBV20-1 and TRBJ1-1; possibly TRBD1 for D (5 bases). The CDR3 sequence is 14 residues long. Germline CDR1 is DFQATT and CDR2 is SNEGSKA (reference sequence). Trimming removed 2 bases from V and 4 bases from J, with 14 bases in between. DNA for the CDR3: TGCAGTGCTAGACCCCGTCGGAGGGGCACTGAAGCTTTCTTT. Translating it yields CSARPRRRGTEAFF.

The J gene is TRBJ1-6, the V gene TRBV30; D gene ambiguous. Trimming pared 2 bases from V and 13 bases from J, leaving 15 bases between. CDR1 GTSNPN and CDR2 SVGIG come from the germline V gene (reference sequence). The CDR3 spans 13 residues. As DNA, the CDR3 is TGTGCCTGGAGTTTGAACGGGCTGGAGCCCCTCCACTTT. It translates to CAWSLNGLEPLHF.

V gene TRBV30 combines with J gene TRBJ1-1, with 9 bases lining up with TRBD1. After removal of 1 base from V and 8 bases from J, the junction contained 2 bases not matched to a gene. This CDR3 is 12 amino acids long. The germline gives CDR1 GTSNPN, CDR2 SVGIG (reference sequence). This CDR3 is CAWSGGQGEAFF. CDR3 sequence (DNA): TGTGCCTGGAGTGGGGGACAGGGAGAAGCTTTCTTT.

The rearrangement uses TRBV2 and TRBJ1-1; TRBD1 aligns across 12 bases. V shed 5 bases, J shed 8 bases, and the junction held 6 bases outside the gene matches. Germline CDR1 SNHLY, CDR2 FYNNEI. The CDR3 sequence is 14 residues long. As DNA, the CDR3 is TGTGCCAGCAGTCGGGGACAGGGGGCTGTCGAAGCTTTCTTT. Translation gives CASSRGQGAVEAFF.

The chain employs TRBV2 and TRBJ1-1; D is perhaps TRBD1 (5 bases). V shed 6 bases and J shed 5 bases, with 10 bases lying between them. CDR3 length: 12 residues. The germline CDR1 and CDR2 sequences are SNHLY and FYNNEI. As DNA, the CDR3 is TGTGCCAGCAGGCAGGGTGTAACTGAAGCTTTCTTT. Protein product: CASRQGVTEAFF.

This clonotype came up a few times. The V call is TRBV7-9, the J call TRBJ2-2; D uncertain. V was pared by 5 bases and J by 1 base, with 5 bases between. Germline CDR1 SEHNR, CDR2 FQNEAQ (reference sequence). This CDR3 is built from 13 residues. The CDR3 loop is CASSPRNTGELFF. CDR3 DNA: TGTGCCAGCAGCCCTAGGAACACCGGGGAGCTGTTTTTT.

V and J are TRBV19 and TRBJ1-2; D may be TRBD1 (5 bases). The germline CDR1 and CDR2 sequences are LNHDA and SQIVND (reference sequence). V lost 7 bases and J lost 7, with 19 bases in between. The CDR3 consists of 14 residues. The CDR3 spells CASTLTVYEGGYTF. In DNA form, the CDR3 reads TGTGCCAGTACCCTGACAGTCTACGAGGGTGGCTACACCTTC. The full variable domain, rest sourced from reference TRBV19 and TRBJ1-2, is DGGITQSPKYLFRKEGQNVTLSCEQNLNHDAMYWYRQDPGQGLRLIYYSQIVNDFQKGDIAEGYSVSREKKESFPLTVTSAQKNPTAFYLCASTLTVYEGGYTFGSGTRLTVV.

In the case of this clonotype: An end of the junction differs from the germline gene, which may be a read error. The V gene is TRBV7-3, the J gene TRBJ2-3, with 7 bases matching TRBD2. Germline V gene sequence: CDR1 SGHTA, CDR2 FQGTGA. This CDR3 comprises 14 residues. This CDR3 is CASSLMGGPDTQYF. Written as DNA, the CDR3 is TGTGCCAGCAGCTTAATGGGAGGGCCAGACACGCAGTATTTT.